This passage covers 20 T cell receptor beta chains from one sample sequenced in a study of T cells in localized non-small cell lung cancer. Here immunoSEQ multiplex PCR was the method, and the copy in TCRdb shows in-frame clones only, minus some. The top ten hold 15% of the sample, which has roughly 25,000 clones, around 90% seen once. Sequenced here: peripheral blood, sampled before any cancer treatment. These receptors all come from a man between 40 and 75 years old with stage III squamous cell lung carcinoma.

The chain joins TRBV4-3 to TRBJ2-2, with TRBD2 identical over 7 bases. The CDR3 loop spans 17 amino acids. The trim removed 0 bases at V and 5 bases at J, leaving 9 bases unmatched. Germline assignment: CDR1 LGHNA and CDR2 YSLEER. The CDR3, as DNA: TGCGCCAGCAGCCAAGAGGCGGCGGGAGTGGGGACCGGGGAGCTGTTTTTT. Encoded protein: CASSQEAAGVGTGELFF.

The chain is built from TRBV28 and TRBJ2-6; D call uncertain. V shed 6 bases and J shed 0 bases, with 9 bases lying between them. Germline assignment: CDR1 MDHEN and CDR2 SYDVKM. The CDR3 is made up of 15 amino acids. In DNA, the CDR3 is TGTGCCAGCAGCCCTTATGCCTCTGGGGCCAACGTCCTGACTTTC. It codes for CASSPYASGANVLTF.

The rearrangement links TRBV19 to TRBJ2-7; 7 nucleotides align to TRBD2. CDR3 length: 13 residues. Germline CDR1 and CDR2: LNHDA and SQIVND (reference sequence). J was trimmed by 4 bases and V by 8 bases; bases with no gene match: 8. CDR3 coding DNA: TGTGCCAGTCTGGGGAGGGGACCTTACGAGCAGTACTTC. It yields the protein CASLGRGPYEQYF. The complete variable domain, with remaining parts taken from reference TRBV19 and TRBJ2-7, reads DGGITQSPKYLFRKEGQNVTLSCEQNLNHDAMYWYRQDPGQGLRLIYYSQIVNDFQKGDIAEGYSVSREKKESFPLTVTSAQKNPTAFYLCASLGRGPYEQYFGPGTRLTVT.

The J gene is TRBJ2-5, the V gene TRBV11-2, with 12 bases matching TRBD1. With 2 bases clipped from V and 4 bases from J, the junction kept 5 bases outside the gene matches. The CDR3 is 16 amino acids. Germline CDR1 and CDR2: SGHAT and FQNNGV. CDR3 in DNA: TGTGCCAGCAGCTTAACCGGGGGACAGGGGGCAGAGACCCAGTACTTC. Its protein is CASSLTGGQGAETQYF. Using reference TRBV11-2 and TRBJ2-5 for the parts outside the CDR3, the full variable domain is EAGVAQSPRYKIIEKRQSVAFWCNPISGHATLYWYQQILGQGPKLLIQFQNNGVVDDSQLPKDRFSAERLKGVDSTLKIQPAKLEDSAVYLCASSLTGGQGAETQYFGPGTRLLVL.

This chain links TRBV5-1 with TRBJ1-4, with TRBD1 matching over 9 bases. The germline CDR1 and CDR2 sequences are SGHRS and YFSETQ. CDR3 length: 14 amino acids. Trimming took 3 bases from V and 7 from J; bases not matched to a gene: 4. The CDR3 DNA reads as TGCGCCAGCAGCTCACAGGGGGCCGGTGAAAAACTGTTTTTT. Encoded protein: CASSSQGAGEKLFF.

This sequence joins TRBV7-9 and TRBJ1-3, with D perhaps TRBD1 (6 bases). The V gene lost 1 base and the J gene lost 0 bases, with 13 bases spanning the gap. Looked up from germline, CDR1 is SEHNR and CDR2 is FQNEAQ (reference sequence). CDR3 length equals 17 residues. The DNA of the CDR3 is TGTGCCAGCAGCTTAGTCAGCAGGGGCCGCTCTGGAAACACCATATATTTT. Translating gives CASSLVSRGRSGNTIYF.

V is TRBV19 and J is TRBJ2-3; perhaps TRBD2 as D (6 bases). CDR1 and CDR2 from the germline V gene are LNHDA and SQIVND (reference sequence). CDR3 length: 14 amino acids. V lost 7 bases to trimming and J lost 1 base, with 12 bases between them. The CDR3: CASTPTGGTDTQYF. CDR3 DNA sequence: TGTGCCAGTACCCCAACGGGGGGCACAGATACGCAGTATTTT.

This clone was recorded once. The V call is TRBV4-1, the J call TRBJ2-6; D gene uncertain. CDR3 length: 16 residues. Germline assignment: CDR1 MGHRA and CDR2 YSYEKL. Trimming shortened V by 4 bases and J by 0 bases, and 10 bases separated the two germline ends. The CDR3 region is CASSPGPLSGANVLTF. CDR3 bases: TGCGCCAGCAGCCCTGGGCCCCTCTCTGGGGCCAACGTCCTGACTTTC.

This clone turned up a few times. This chain links TRBV6-6 with TRBJ1-5; perhaps TRBD1 as D (6 bases). Germline V lookup: CDR1 MNHNY, CDR2 SVGAGI (reference sequence). Trimming cost V 2 bases and J 4 bases, with 12 bases left between them. The CDR3 has 15 amino acids. The CDR3 nucleotides read TGTGCCAGCAGTTACCTCGGGACACAAAATCAGCCCCAGCATTTT. This encodes CASSYLGTQNQPQHF.

This chain connects TRBV5-5 to TRBJ2-7, with 11 bases lining up with TRBD2. CDR3 length: 16 residues. CDR1 is SGHKS, CDR2 YYEKEE, per germline (reference sequence). The V and J ends lost 0 bases and 4 bases, in that order; junction bases with no gene match: 6. CDR3 loop: CASSLALAGGKYEQYF. DNA of the CDR3: TGTGCCAGCAGCTTGGCTCTAGCGGGAGGAAAATACGAGCAGTACTTC.

The chain couples TRBV7-2 to TRBJ1-1; D not resolved. Germline V CDR1 and CDR2: SGHTA, FQGNSA. This CDR3 has 13 amino acids. The V and J ends lost 1 base and 0 bases respectively, with 3 bases between them. CDR3 in DNA: TGTGCCAGCAGCTTAGAGATGAACACTGAAGCTTTCTTT. Amino acids: CASSLEMNTEAFF.

The chain recombines TRBV27 with TRBJ2-5; either TRBD1 or TRBD2 may supply D (5 bases each). Trimming removed 2 bases from V and 5 bases from J, with 12 bases in between. The CDR3 runs 14 residues. Per the germline V gene, CDR1 is MNHEY and CDR2 is SMNVEV (reference sequence). The CDR3, as DNA: TGTGCCAGCAGTTTAATGGGGCAGCGGGAGACCCAGTACTTC. It yields the protein CASSLMGQRETQYF.

The V gene is TRBV7-2, the J gene TRBJ1-4; D is undetermined. Germline assignment: CDR1 SGHTA and CDR2 FQGNSA. This CDR3 contains 15 residues. Between the trimmed V and J ends, which lost 2 bases and 7 bases, there was a span of 14 bases. This CDR3 reads CASSLFTGFGEKLFF. The CDR3 coding sequence is TGTGCCAGCAGCTTATTCACGGGGTTTGGTGAAAAACTGTTTTTT.

V is TRBV7-8 and J is TRBJ1-2; D gene uncertain. Deletions cut 5 bases from V and 4 bases from J, with 17 bases between. CDR1 is SGHVS, CDR2 FQNEAQ, per germline. The CDR3 consists of 15 residues. In DNA form, the CDR3 reads TGTGCCAGCAGCCCCCAGCCCAACAGTCTCTATGGCTACACCTTC. It translates to CASSPQPNSLYGYTF.

V gene TRBV19 combines with J gene TRBJ1-5, with 10 bases identical to TRBD1. V was clipped by 7 bases and J by 1 base; unmatched bases: 10. The CDR3 loop spans 17 amino acids. Germline-derived CDR1 and CDR2 are LNHDA and SQIVND (reference sequence). As DNA, the CDR3 is TGTGCCAGTACCAGACAGGGGGCGCCGGGAAGCAATCAGCCCCAGCATTTT. The encoded protein is CASTRQGAPGSNQPQHF.

The rearrangement uses TRBV6-1 and TRBJ2-3, with D perhaps TRBD1 (5 bases). Trimming removed 0 bases from V and 6 bases from J, with 19 bases in between. This CDR3 region has 17 residues. Looked up from germline, CDR1 is MNHNS and CDR2 is SASEGT. The CDR3 DNA reads as TGTGCCAGCAGTGAAGCGCTTTGGGGCAGGTCAGCCGATACGCAGTATTTT. Protein sequence: CASSEALWGRSADTQYF.

The chain joins TRBV7-9 to TRBJ1-6; D gene uncertain. Germline V CDR1 and CDR2: SEHNR, FQNEAQ (reference sequence). V gave up 7 bases and J gave up 3 bases, with 13 bases separating them. There are 15 residues in the CDR3. The CDR3 nucleotides read TGTGCCAGCATCCTCGACAATCTCTATAATTCACCCCTCCACTTT. Encoded protein: CASILDNLYNSPLHF.

The rearrangement links TRBV7-3 to TRBJ2-2; D unclear. V lost 1 base, J lost 0 bases, and 9 bases lay in between. Germline V gives CDR1 SGHTA, CDR2 FQGTGA. CDR3 length equals 16 residues. CDR3 sequence reads: CASSLNRIANTGELFF. The CDR3 bases are TGTGCCAGCAGCTTAAACAGAATCGCGAACACCGGGGAGCTGTTTTTT.

The chain uses TRBV7-2 and TRBJ2-7; no firm D call. The CDR3 is 15 residues long. Germline CDR1 is SGHTA and CDR2 is FQGNSA. V was trimmed by 0 bases and J by 0 bases, leaving 9 bases between them. The CDR3 protein is CASSLASISSYEQYF. In DNA form, the CDR3 reads TGTGCCAGCAGCTTAGCATCGATAAGCTCCTACGAGCAGTACTTC. Using reference TRBV7-2 and TRBJ2-7 for the parts outside the CDR3, the full variable domain is GAGVSQSPSNKVTEKGKDVELRCDPISGHTALYWYRQSLGQGLEFLIYFQGNSAPDKSGLPSDRFSAERTGGSVSTLTIQRTQQEDSAVYLCASSLASISSYEQYFGPGTRLTVT.

CDR3 bases: TGTGCCTGGAGTGTACGCAGTAACAATCAGCCCCAGCATTTT. Encoded protein: CAWSVRSNNQPQHF. This chain connects TRBV30 to TRBJ1-5; D ambiguous. Trimming left V 0 bases short and J 3 bases short, with 9 bases between. The CDR3 is 14 residues long. Germline values: CDR1 GTSNPN, CDR2 SVGIG (reference sequence).